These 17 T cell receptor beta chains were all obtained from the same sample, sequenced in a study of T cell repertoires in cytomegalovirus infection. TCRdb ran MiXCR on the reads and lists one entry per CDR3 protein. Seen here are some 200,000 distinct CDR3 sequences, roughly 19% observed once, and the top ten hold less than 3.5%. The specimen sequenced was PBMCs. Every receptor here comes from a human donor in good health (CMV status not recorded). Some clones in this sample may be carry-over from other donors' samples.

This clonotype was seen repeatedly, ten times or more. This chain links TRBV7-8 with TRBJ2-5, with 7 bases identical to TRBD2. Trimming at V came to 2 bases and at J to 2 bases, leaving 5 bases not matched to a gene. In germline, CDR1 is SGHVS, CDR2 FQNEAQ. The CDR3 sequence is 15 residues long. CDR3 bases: TGTGCCAGCAGCTTAATGGCGGGGGAGCAAGAGACCCAGTACTTC. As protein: CASSLMAGEQETQYF.

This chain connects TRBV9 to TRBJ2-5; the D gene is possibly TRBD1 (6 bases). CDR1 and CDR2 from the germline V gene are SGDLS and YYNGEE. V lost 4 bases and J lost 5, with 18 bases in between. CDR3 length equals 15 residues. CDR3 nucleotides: TGTGCCAGCAGCCCCCACCCGGACAGTGGGGAGACCCAGTACTTC. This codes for CASSPHPDSGETQYF.

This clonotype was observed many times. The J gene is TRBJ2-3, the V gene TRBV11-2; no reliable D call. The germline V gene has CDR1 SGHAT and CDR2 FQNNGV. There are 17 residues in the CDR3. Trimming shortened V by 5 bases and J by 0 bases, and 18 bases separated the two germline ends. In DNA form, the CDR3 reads TGTGCCAGCAGCCCCGGTTCCTGGCTAAGGAGCACAGATACGCAGTATTTT. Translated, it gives CASSPGSWLRSTDTQYF. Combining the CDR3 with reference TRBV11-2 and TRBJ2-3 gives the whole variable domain EAGVAQSPRYKIIEKRQSVAFWCNPISGHATLYWYQQILGQGPKLLIQFQNNGVVDDSQLPKDRFSAERLKGVDSTLKIQPAKLEDSAVYLCASSPGSWLRSTDTQYFGPGTRLTVL.

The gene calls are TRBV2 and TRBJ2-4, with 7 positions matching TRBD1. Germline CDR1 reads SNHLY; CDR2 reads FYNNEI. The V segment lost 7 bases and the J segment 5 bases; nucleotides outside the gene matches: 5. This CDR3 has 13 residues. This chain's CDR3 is CASTTGQENIQYF. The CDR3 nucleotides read TGTGCCAGCACTACCGGACAGGAAAACATTCAGTACTTC.

The DNA for the CDR3 is TGTGCCAGCAGCTTACAGGGGGGGGCCTTCTCTGAAGCTTTCTTT. As protein: CASSLQGGAFSEAFF. This chain uses TRBV7-3 with TRBJ1-1; 7 positions agree with TRBD1. CDR1 is SGHTA and CDR2 is FQGTGA in the germline V gene. The V gene end was trimmed by 2 bases and the J gene end by 6 bases; junction bases not matched to a gene: 9. The CDR3 is 15 residues long.

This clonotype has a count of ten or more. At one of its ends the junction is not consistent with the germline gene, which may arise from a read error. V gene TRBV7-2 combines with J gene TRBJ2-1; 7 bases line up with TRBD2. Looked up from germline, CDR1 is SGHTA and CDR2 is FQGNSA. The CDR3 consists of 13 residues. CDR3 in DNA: TGTGCCAGCAGCCTAACGAGGGGAGGGCCTGTAAAATTC. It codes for CASSLTRGGPVKF. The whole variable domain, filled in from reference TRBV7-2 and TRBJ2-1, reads GAGVSQSPSNKVTEKGKDVELRCDPISGHTALYWYRQSLGQGLEFLIYFQGNSAPDKSGLPSDRFSAERTGGSVSTLTIQRTQQEDSAVYLCASSLTRGGPVKFGPGTRLTVL.

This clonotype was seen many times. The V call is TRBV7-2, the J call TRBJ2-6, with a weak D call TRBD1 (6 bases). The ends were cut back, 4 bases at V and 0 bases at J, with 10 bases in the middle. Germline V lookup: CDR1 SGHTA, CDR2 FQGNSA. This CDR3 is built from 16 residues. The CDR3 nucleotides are TGTGCCAGCAGCTCCCAGGGGTACTCTGGGGCCAACGTCCTGACTTTC. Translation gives CASSSQGYSGANVLTF. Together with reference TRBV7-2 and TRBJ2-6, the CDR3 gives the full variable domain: GAGVSQSPSNKVTEKGKDVELRCDPISGHTALYWYRQSLGQGLEFLIYFQGNSAPDKSGLPSDRFSAERTGGSVSTLTIQRTQQEDSAVYLCASSSQGYSGANVLTFGAGSRLTVL.

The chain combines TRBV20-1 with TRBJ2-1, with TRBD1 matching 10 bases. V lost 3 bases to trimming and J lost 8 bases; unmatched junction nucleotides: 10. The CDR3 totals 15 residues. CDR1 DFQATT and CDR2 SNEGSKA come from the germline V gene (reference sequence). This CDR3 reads CSASIRQGARDEQFF. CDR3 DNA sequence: TGCAGTGCTAGTATTAGACAGGGGGCTCGGGATGAGCAGTTCTTC.

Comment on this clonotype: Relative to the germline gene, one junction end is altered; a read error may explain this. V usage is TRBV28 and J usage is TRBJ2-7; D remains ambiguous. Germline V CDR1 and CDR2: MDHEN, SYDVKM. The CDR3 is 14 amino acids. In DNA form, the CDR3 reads TGTGCCAGCAGTGAGGTGAAAACGTACTACCAGCAGTACTTC. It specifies CASSEVKTYYQQYF.

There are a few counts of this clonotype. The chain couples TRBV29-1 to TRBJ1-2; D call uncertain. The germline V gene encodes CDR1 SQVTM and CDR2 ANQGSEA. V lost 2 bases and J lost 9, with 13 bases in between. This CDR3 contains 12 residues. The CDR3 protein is CSVEWVYESYTF. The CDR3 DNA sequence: TGCAGCGTTGAATGGGTTTACGAAAGCTACACCTTC.

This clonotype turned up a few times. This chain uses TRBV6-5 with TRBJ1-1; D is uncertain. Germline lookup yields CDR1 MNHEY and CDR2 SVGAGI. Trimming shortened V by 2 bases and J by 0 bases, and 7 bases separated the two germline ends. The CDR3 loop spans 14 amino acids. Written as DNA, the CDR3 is TGTGCCAGCAGTTACGGTGCCTTGAACACTGAAGCTTTCTTT. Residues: CASSYGALNTEAFF.

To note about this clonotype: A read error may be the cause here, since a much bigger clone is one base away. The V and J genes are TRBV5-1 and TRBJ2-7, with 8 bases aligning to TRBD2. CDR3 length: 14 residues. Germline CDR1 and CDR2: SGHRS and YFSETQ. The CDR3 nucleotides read TGCGCCAGCAGCCTTAGCGGGATCGTCTACGAGAAGTACTTC. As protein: CASSLSGIVYEKYF. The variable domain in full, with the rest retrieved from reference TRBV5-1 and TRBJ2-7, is KAGVTQTPRYLIKTRGQQVTLSCSPISGHRSVSWYQQTPGQGLQFLFEYFSETQRNKGNFPGRFSGRQFSNSRSEMNVSTLELGDSALYLCASSLSGIVYEKYFGPGTRLTVT.

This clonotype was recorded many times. CDR3 region: CASSPGLAGYYEQFF. As DNA, the CDR3 is TGTGCCAGCAGCCCAGGACTAGCGGGTTACTATGAGCAGTTCTTC. The rearrangement uses TRBV7-2 and TRBJ2-1; 11 bases align to TRBD2. V was pared by 5 bases and J by 8 bases, with 8 bases of the junction left unmatched. The germline V gene encodes CDR1 SGHTA and CDR2 FQGNSA. The CDR3 contains 15 residues.

The CDR3 reads CASTRQGQAFF. The CDR3 DNA reads TGTGCCAGCACTCGGCAGGGACAAGCTTTCTTT. The chain uses TRBV6-1 and TRBJ1-1, with D tentatively TRBD1 (5 bases). V lost 7 bases and J lost 9, with 12 bases in between. The CDR3 consists of 11 residues. CDR1 is MNHNS, CDR2 SASEGT, per germline.

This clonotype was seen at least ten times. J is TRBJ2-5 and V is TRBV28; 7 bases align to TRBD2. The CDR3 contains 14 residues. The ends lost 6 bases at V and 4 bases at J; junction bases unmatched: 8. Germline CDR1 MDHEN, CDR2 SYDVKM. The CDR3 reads CASRGWGGSETQYF. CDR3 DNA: TGTGCCAGCAGGGGCTGGGGGGGGTCAGAGACCCAGTACTTC.

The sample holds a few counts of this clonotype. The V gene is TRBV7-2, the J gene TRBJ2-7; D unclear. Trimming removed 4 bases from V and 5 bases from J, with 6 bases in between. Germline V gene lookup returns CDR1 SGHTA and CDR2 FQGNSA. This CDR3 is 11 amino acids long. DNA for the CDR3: TGTGCCAGCAGCTGGAAAGACGAGCAGTACTTC. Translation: CASSWKDEQYF.

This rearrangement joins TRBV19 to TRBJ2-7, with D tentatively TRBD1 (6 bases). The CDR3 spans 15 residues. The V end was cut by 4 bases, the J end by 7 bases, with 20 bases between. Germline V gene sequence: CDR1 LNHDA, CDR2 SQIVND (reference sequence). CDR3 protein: CASSRAVGQGIEQYF. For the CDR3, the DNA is TGTGCCAGTAGTAGAGCCGTGGGACAAGGCATTGAGCAGTACTTC.